This TCR beta chain is from a study of CD8 T cells in Susac syndrome. This CDR3 region has 15 residues. The germline V gene has CDR1 SGHRS and CDR2 YFSETQ. The V end was cut by 2 bases, the J end by 4 bases, with 15 bases between. Reverse transcription of roughly 0.5 to 1 ug RNA used random hexamers. From the immunoSEQ multiplex PCR reads, TCRdb called clonotypes with MiXCR, one entry per CDR3 protein. The sample consists of approximately 260,000 distinct CDR3 sequences, 90% to 96% of them appearing once. This clonotype was sampled from a human donor with Susac syndrome. V is TRBV5-1 and J is TRBJ2-5, with D perhaps matching TRBD1 or TRBD2 (6 bases each). Specimen: CD4+ T cells from PBMCs. As DNA, the CDR3 is TGCGCCAGCAGCTTTAACGGAGGAGGGGGAGAGACCCAGTACTTC. It translates to CASSFNGGGGETQYF. Drawing the rest from reference TRBV5-1 and TRBJ2-5, the complete variable domain is KAGVTQTPRYLIKTRGQQVTLSCSPISGHRSVSWYQQTPGQGLQFLFEYFSETQRNKGNFPGRFSGRQFSNSRSEMNVSTLELGDSALYLCASSFNGGGGETQYFGPGTRLLVL.